Listed below are T cell receptor beta chains from one sample, sequenced in a study of cytomegalovirus exposure and HLA in healthy donors. The data were produced by immunoSEQ multiplex PCR, yet TCRdb's version contains in-frame clones alone and is incomplete. The data hold a few hundred thousand clones, with about 86% observed a single time. Sequenced material: PBMCs. These TCRs come from a woman under 30 in good health and CMV-seronegative. CDR3s include the opening cysteine and the closing phenylalanine or tryptophan. D genes are given only for firm matches. Not every row has a clone size; where given, it reads once, few, many or a size class.

TGTGCCAGCAGCTTCGAGGCTTGGGGCTACACCTTC	CASSFEAWGYTF	NA	few	12	TRBV7-9	TRBJ1-2
TGTGCCAGCAGCCAAGAAGGAGTCCACATTCAGCCCCAGCATTTT	CASSQEGVHIQPQHF	NA	NA	15	TRBV4-2	TRBJ1-5
TGTGCCAGCAGCGTAGCGGGCCAAGAGACCCAGTACTTC	CASSVAGQETQYF	NA	NA	13	TRBV9	TRBJ2-5
TGTGCCAGCAGCGTAGGGATGAGGCACTTTAACACCGGGGAGCTGTTTTTT	CASSVGMRHFNTGELFF	NA	NA	17	TRBV9	TRBJ2-2
TGTGCCAGCAGCTTAGAGGCGCGGGAGGGATCCTACGAGCAGTACTTC	CASSLEAREGSYEQYF	TRBD2	NA	16	TRBV7-8	TRBJ2-7
TGTGCCTGGAGTGAAGGAGGGAACACTGAAGCTTTCTTT	CAWSEGGNTEAFF	NA	NA	13	TRBV30	TRBJ1-1
TGTGCCAGCAGCCCACAGGGGGTCGTCGGCGGGGAGCTGTTTTTT	CASSPQGVVGGELFF	TRBD1	NA	15	TRBV11-3	TRBJ2-2
TGTGCCAGCAGCTCACCCGAACAGGGTCACGAGCAGTACTTC	CASSSPEQGHEQYF	NA	NA	14	TRBV11-2	TRBJ2-7
TGTGCCAGCACTAGCGGGGGGTACAATGAGCAGTTCTTC	CASTSGGYNEQFF	TRBD2	NA	13	TRBV2	TRBJ2-1
TGCGCCAGCAGTCCGACTCGAGCGGACAGTTATGGCTACACCTTC	CASSPTRADSYGYTF	NA	NA	15	TRBV4-1	TRBJ1-2
TGTGCCAGCAGCTTAGAGGCCCGGGGGGCGGTTTCCTACAATGAGCAGTTCTTC	CASSLEARGAVSYNEQFF	NA	NA	18	TRBV7-2	TRBJ2-1
TGTGCCAGCAGCCTGACAGATGGGACTAGCGGGACGGGTGAGCAGTTCTTC	CASSLTDGTSGTGEQFF	TRBD2	NA	17	TRBV5-6	TRBJ2-1
TGTGCCAGCAGGGAACAGGCGAGCGGCTACACCTTC	CASREQASGYTF	NA	NA	12	TRBV27	TRBJ1-2
TGCGCCAGCAGCTTGGGGGTAGCCTCCTACAATGAGCAGTTCTTC	CASSLGVASYNEQFF	NA	NA	15	TRBV5-1	TRBJ2-1
TGTGCCAGCAGTTTATACGGTCGGGGACTAGCTACATTTGAGCAGTTCTTC	CASSLYGRGLATFEQFF	TRBD2	NA	17	TRBV27	TRBJ2-1
TGCGCCAGCAGCTCGTTATCTAGCGGGAGGGCCTCAACCAACGAGCAGTACTTC	CASSSLSSGRASTNEQYF	TRBD2	NA	18	TRBV5-1	TRBJ2-7
TGTGCCAGCAGCTTAAAGAGGGAGCTTGAGCAGTTCTTC	CASSLKRELEQFF	NA	NA	13	TRBV11-2	TRBJ2-1
TGTGCCAGCCGGGAAGCGGCAGGGCAGTTCTTC	CASREAAGQFF	NA	NA	11	TRBV6-6	TRBJ2-1
TGTGCCAGCAGCTTAGAGTCTAGCGGGTTTCTCGAGCAGTACTTC	CASSLESSGFLEQYF	TRBD2	NA	15	TRBV7-2	TRBJ2-7
TGTGCCAGCAGTTTTGAGTTAGAGCAGTACTTC	CASSFELEQYF	NA	once	11	TRBV28	TRBJ2-7
TGTGCCAGCAGTGGAACAGGGGGCAATCAGCCCCAGCATTTT	CASSGTGGNQPQHF	TRBD1	NA	14	TRBV6-1	TRBJ1-5
TGTGCCAGCCAGTCAACCGGGGAGCTGTTTTTT	CASQSTGELFF	NA	NA	11	TRBV18	TRBJ2-2
TGTGCCAGCAGCCAGGACAGCTTCAATCAGCCCCAGCATTTT	CASSQDSFNQPQHF	NA	NA	14	TRBV7-9	TRBJ1-5
TGTGCCAGCTCACCAAGGGGCCTGAACACTGAAGCTTTCTTT	CASSPRGLNTEAFF	NA	NA	14	TRBV18	TRBJ1-1
TGTGCCAGCAGCTTGGTACTAGCGGAAGGAGGGGGCGAGCAGTACTTC	CASSLVLAEGGGEQYF	TRBD2	NA	16	TRBV5-5	TRBJ2-7
TGCGCCAGCAGCTTCCTAAGGGGTCACAATGAGCAGTTCTTC	CASSFLRGHNEQFF	NA	once	14	TRBV5-1	TRBJ2-1
TGCACCAGCAGCCAGCCGTCTAGGGGTACGCAGTATTTT	CTSSQPSRGTQYF	NA	NA	13	TRBV1	TRBJ2-3
TGTGCCAGCAGTTCAACTCAAACCTGGGCCACTGAAGCTTTCTTT	CASSSTQTWATEAFF	NA	NA	15	TRBV27	TRBJ1-1
TGTGCCAGCAGCTCGGGGACAGGGGGCGTTGGGACAAACAATGAGCAGTTCTTC	CASSSGTGGVGTNNEQFF	TRBD1	NA	18	TRBV7-6	TRBJ2-1
TGCGCCAGCAGCCAAGATTTCCGGGGGTCAGGGGAGACCCAGTACTTC	CASSQDFRGSGETQYF	NA	NA	16	TRBV4-3	TRBJ2-5
TGTGCCAGCAGCTCCCCCGGGACAGGGGGCCGGGATGAGCAGTTCTTC	CASSSPGTGGRDEQFF	TRBD1	once	16	TRBV13	TRBJ2-1
TGCAGCGCCTCTAGGGCGGGAGAGGGGAAAGAGACCCAGTACTTC	CSASRAGEGKETQYF	TRBD2	NA	15	TRBV29-1	TRBJ2-5
TGTGCCAGCATTTCGAGGGCCCCCCGGGACAATGAGCAGTTCTTC	CASISRAPRDNEQFF	NA	NA	15	TRBV28	TRBJ2-1
TGTGCCAGCAGCATGACTAGCGGGGGCTCCTACGAGCAGTACTTC	CASSMTSGGSYEQYF	TRBD2	NA	15	TRBV7-2	TRBJ2-7
TGTGCCAGCAGTTCTGGGGGGGTAGCCTACAATGAGCAGTTCTTC	CASSSGGVAYNEQFF	TRBD2	once	15	TRBV28	TRBJ2-1
TGTGCCAGCAGCGCAAACAGACTAGCTGTCCTAAGCTCCTACAATGAGCAGTTCTTC	CASSANRLAVLSSYNEQFF	TRBD2	NA	19	TRBV9	TRBJ2-1
TGTGCCAGCAGTGAACAATCAGGGGTAACTGAAGCTTTCTTT	CASSEQSGVTEAFF	NA	NA	14	TRBV27	TRBJ1-1
TGTGCCTGGAGTGCCGGACTGGCCCACGACGACCAGTACTTC	CAWSAGLAHDDQYF	NA	NA	14	TRBV30	TRBJ2-7
TGTGCCAGCAGCCCCTCCAAATCAAGGGGTAGTACGAACACCGGGGAGCTGTTTTTT	CASSPSKSRGSTNTGELFF	NA	NA	19	TRBV5-6	TRBJ2-2
TGTGCCAGCAGTTTCTCGGGACTAGAAGGTGCTGAGCAGTTCTTC	CASSFSGLEGAEQFF	TRBD2	once	15	TRBV6-5	TRBJ2-1
TGTGCCAGCAGTGAAGGGCCAGGGATTGGTGTTAATGAAAAACTGTTTTTT	CASSEGPGIGVNEKLFF	NA	NA	17	TRBV2	TRBJ1-4
TGTGCCAGCAGTGAAAGGGGGACAGGGGGCCTCGGCGAGCAGTACTTC	CASSERGTGGLGEQYF	TRBD1	NA	16	TRBV2	TRBJ2-7
TGCAGCGTCAAAGACCGGGACAGGGGGCCTTACGAGCAGTACTTC	CSVKDRDRGPYEQYF	TRBD1	NA	15	TRBV29-1	TRBJ2-7
TGTGCCAGCAGCTTAGATGACGGGACTAGCGGAAACTACGAGCAGTACTTC	CASSLDDGTSGNYEQYF	TRBD2	NA	17	TRBV11-2	TRBJ2-7
TGCGCCAGCAGCCTAGAGGCGGGAGGTTCCTACAATGAGCAGTTCTTC	CASSLEAGGSYNEQFF	TRBD2	once	16	TRBV4-3	TRBJ2-1
TGCGCCAGCAGCTTGCTAGCGGGAGTTTATAATGAGCAGTTCTTC	CASSLLAGVYNEQFF	TRBD2	NA	15	TRBV5-1	TRBJ2-1
TGCGCCAGCAGTGACGGCCAGGGAGGCACCGGGGAGCTGTTTTTT	CASSDGQGGTGELFF	NA	once	15	TRBV10-1	TRBJ2-2
TGCGCCAGCAGCTTGAGTAGAGGGTCCGCGAACACCGGGGAGCTGTTTTTT	CASSLSRGSANTGELFF	NA	NA	17	TRBV5-1	TRBJ2-2
TGTGCCAGCAGACCCCTAGCGGGAGGAAAGACCCAGTACTTC	CASRPLAGGKTQYF	TRBD2	NA	14	TRBV27	TRBJ2-5
TGCGCCAGCAGCTTTGGACTAGGCGAGACCCAGTACTTC	CASSFGLGETQYF	TRBD2	NA	13	TRBV5-1	TRBJ2-5
TGTGCCAGCAGCCCTGAGCCTCTCAATGAGCAGTTCTTC	CASSPEPLNEQFF	NA	NA	13	TRBV5-4	TRBJ2-1
TGTGCCAGCAGCGCAGCCCCTACAGGGGCAGATACGCAGTATTTT	CASSAAPTGADTQYF	TRBD1	once	15	TRBV5-6	TRBJ2-3
TGCGCCAGCAGCCCGCTCGGGACAGGGATCGGGGAGCTGTTTTTT	CASSPLGTGIGELFF	TRBD1	NA	15	TRBV5-1	TRBJ2-2
TGTGCCAGCAGCCAAGGCGCCCGACAGCCCCAGCATTTT	CASSQGARQPQHF	NA	few	13	TRBV4-2	TRBJ1-5
TGCGCCAGCAGCTTGGAGGAGGGGGCAGGAGAAAAACTGTTTTTT	CASSLEEGAGEKLFF	TRBD1	NA	15	TRBV5-1	TRBJ1-4
TGTGCCAGCAGCCGCGACAGGGTCATAGCCGGGGAGCTGTTTTTT	CASSRDRVIAGELFF	TRBD1	NA	15	TRBV7-2	TRBJ2-2
TGTGCCTGGGTGCGACAGGCTGGGACCGGGGAGCTGTTTTTT	CAWVRQAGTGELFF	NA	NA	14	TRBV30	TRBJ2-2
TGTGCCAGCTCACAAAGTCCGGGACACCTCGGAAACACCATATATTTT	CASSQSPGHLGNTIYF	NA	NA	16	TRBV18	TRBJ1-3
TGTGCCAGCAAAGACTTGCAAGGGGCCAACGTCCTGACTTTC	CASKDLQGANVLTF	NA	once	14	TRBV6-7	TRBJ2-6
TGTGCCAGCAGTCTGACAGGGGGTGGCTACACCTTC	CASSLTGGGYTF	TRBD1	NA	12	TRBV28	TRBJ1-2